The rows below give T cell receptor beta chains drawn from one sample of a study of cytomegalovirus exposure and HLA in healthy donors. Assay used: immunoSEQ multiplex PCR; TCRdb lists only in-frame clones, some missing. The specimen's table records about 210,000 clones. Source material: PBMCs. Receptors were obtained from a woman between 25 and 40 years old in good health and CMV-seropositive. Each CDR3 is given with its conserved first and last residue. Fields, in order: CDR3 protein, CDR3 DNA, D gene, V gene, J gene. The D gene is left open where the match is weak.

cdr3_aa: CASSLVGSGRRYEQYF
cdr3_nt: TGTGCCAGCAGCTTAGTGGGTAGCGGGAGACGTTACGAGCAGTACTTC
d_call: TRBD2
v_call: TRBV11-2
j_call: TRBJ2-7

cdr3_aa: CASRWGLRSTGELFF
cdr3_nt: TGTGCCAGCAGATGGGGACTCCGGAGTACCGGGGAGCTGTTTTTT
d_call: NA
v_call: TRBV28
j_call: TRBJ2-2

cdr3_aa: CASSPRTSVVYEQYF
cdr3_nt: TGTGCCAGCAGTCCCAGGACTAGCGTCGTCTACGAGCAGTACTTC
d_call: TRBD2
v_call: TRBV7-9
j_call: TRBJ2-7

cdr3_aa: CTSSPLGGEETQYF
cdr3_nt: TGCACCAGCAGCCCGTTAGGGGGGGAAGAGACCCAGTACTTC
d_call: NA
v_call: TRBV1
j_call: TRBJ2-5

cdr3_aa: CAVTRRQPLSGNTIYF
cdr3_nt: TGTGCCGTTACTCGACGACAGCCGCTCTCTGGAAACACCATATATTTT
d_call: NA
v_call: TRBV6-4
j_call: TRBJ1-3

cdr3_aa: CASIGRTSGSDEQFF
cdr3_nt: TGTGCCAGTATCGGGAGGACTAGCGGGAGTGATGAGCAGTTCTTC
d_call: TRBD2
v_call: TRBV19
j_call: TRBJ2-1

cdr3_aa: CASPPSGSSTDTQYF
cdr3_nt: TGTGCCAGCCCTCCTAGCGGCTCGAGCACAGATACGCAGTATTTT
d_call: TRBD2
v_call: TRBV18
j_call: TRBJ2-3

cdr3_aa: CASSIVGSSGSTDTQYF
cdr3_nt: TGTGCCAGTAGTATAGTTGGAAGTAGCGGGAGCACAGATACGCAGTATTTT
d_call: TRBD2
v_call: TRBV19
j_call: TRBJ2-3

cdr3_aa: CASSFQAGQGAIDTDTQYF
cdr3_nt: TGTGCCAGCAGCTTCCAAGCCGGACAGGGGGCGATCGACACAGATACGCAGTATTTT
d_call: TRBD1
v_call: TRBV5-6
j_call: TRBJ2-3

cdr3_aa: CASSPTGESHYGYTF
cdr3_nt: TGTGCCAGCTCACCAACAGGAGAGTCTCATTATGGCTACACCTTC
d_call: NA
v_call: TRBV18
j_call: TRBJ1-2

cdr3_aa: CASGLQGADTQYF
cdr3_nt: TGTGCTAGTGGTTTGCAGGGGGCAGATACGCAGTATTTT
d_call: TRBD1
v_call: TRBV12-5
j_call: TRBJ2-3

cdr3_aa: CASSETGFYGYTF
cdr3_nt: TGTGCCAGCAGTGAGACAGGGTTCTATGGCTACACCTTC
d_call: TRBD1
v_call: TRBV6-4
j_call: TRBJ1-2

cdr3_aa: CASRAETGANYGYTF
cdr3_nt: TGTGCCAGTAGGGCAGAGACAGGGGCTAACTATGGCTACACCTTC
d_call: TRBD1
v_call: TRBV19
j_call: TRBJ1-2

cdr3_aa: CASSIRTGPSAEAFF
cdr3_nt: TGTGCCAGCAGTATAAGGACAGGGCCTTCCGCTGAAGCTTTCTTT
d_call: TRBD1
v_call: TRBV6-5
j_call: TRBJ1-1

cdr3_aa: CAISRDREAGGYTF
cdr3_nt: TGTGCCATCAGCCGGGACAGGGAGGCCGGTGGCTACACCTTC
d_call: TRBD1
v_call: TRBV10-3
j_call: TRBJ1-2

cdr3_aa: CASSPRVAGTEAFF
cdr3_nt: TGTGCCAGCAGCCCCAGGGTGGCCGGCACTGAAGCTTTCTTT
d_call: NA
v_call: TRBV5-4
j_call: TRBJ1-1

cdr3_aa: CALRGGGRYGYTF
cdr3_nt: TGTGCCCTCCGAGGGGGGGGTCGGTATGGCTACACCTTC
d_call: NA
v_call: TRBV10-3
j_call: TRBJ1-2

cdr3_aa: CASSLAVGIMYEQYF
cdr3_nt: TGTGCCAGCAGCCTAGCGGTCGGGATCATGTACGAGCAGTACTTC
d_call: TRBD2
v_call: TRBV27
j_call: TRBJ2-7

cdr3_aa: CASSGGGRGNLNGYTF
cdr3_nt: TGCGCCAGCAGTGGGGGCGGGAGGGGGAACCTCAATGGCTACACCTTC
d_call: NA
v_call: TRBV10-2
j_call: TRBJ1-2

cdr3_aa: CASSPGGAGNTIYF
cdr3_nt: TGTGCCAGCAGCCCCGGGGGGGCTGGAAACACCATATATTTT
d_call: NA
v_call: TRBV9
j_call: TRBJ1-3

cdr3_aa: CASSYSVGVNSPLHF
cdr3_nt: TGTGCCAGCAGTTACTCGGTAGGGGTGAATTCACCCCTCCACTTT
d_call: NA
v_call: TRBV6-5
j_call: TRBJ1-6

cdr3_aa: CASSDRDRGTYNEQFF
cdr3_nt: TGCGCCAGCAGTGACCGTGACAGGGGAACCTACAATGAGCAGTTCTTC
d_call: TRBD1
v_call: TRBV10-2
j_call: TRBJ2-1

cdr3_aa: CASSLWDRNYGYTF
cdr3_nt: TGCGCCAGCAGCCTGTGGGACAGAAACTATGGCTACACCTTC
d_call: TRBD1
v_call: TRBV5-1
j_call: TRBJ1-2

cdr3_aa: CASSPGWETEAFF
cdr3_nt: TGTGCCAGCAGCCCAGGGTGGGAAACTGAAGCTTTCTTT
d_call: NA
v_call: TRBV2
j_call: TRBJ1-1

cdr3_aa: CASSWALASYNEQFF
cdr3_nt: TGCGCCAGCAGCTGGGCACTAGCCTCCTACAATGAGCAGTTCTTC
d_call: NA
v_call: TRBV5-1
j_call: TRBJ2-1

cdr3_aa: CASSEQGTNTQYF
cdr3_nt: TGTGCCAGCAGTGAACAGGGAACAAATACGCAGTATTTT
d_call: NA
v_call: TRBV6-1
j_call: TRBJ2-3

cdr3_aa: CASSYAKGGSNQPQHF
cdr3_nt: TGTGCCAGCAGTTACGCAAAGGGGGGGAGCAATCAGCCCCAGCATTTT
d_call: NA
v_call: TRBV6-6
j_call: TRBJ1-5

cdr3_aa: CASREGPGERSEQYF
cdr3_nt: TGTGCCAGCAGGGAGGGGCCCGGAGAGCGCAGCGAGCAGTACTTC
d_call: NA
v_call: TRBV6-6
j_call: TRBJ2-7

cdr3_aa: CASSYWGQGRETQYF
cdr3_nt: TGTGCCAGCAGTTACTGGGGACAGGGGAGGGAGACCCAGTACTTC
d_call: TRBD1
v_call: TRBV6-6
j_call: TRBJ2-5

cdr3_aa: CASSLAPDRGNTIYF
cdr3_nt: TGCGCCAGCAGCTTGGCCCCGGACAGAGGAAACACCATATATTTT
d_call: NA
v_call: TRBV5-1
j_call: TRBJ1-3

cdr3_aa: CASNTGGWYQETQYF
cdr3_nt: TGTGCCAGTAATACAGGGGGCTGGTACCAAGAGACCCAGTACTTC
d_call: TRBD1
v_call: TRBV19
j_call: TRBJ2-5

cdr3_aa: CASRLGTPYIDTQYF
cdr3_nt: TGTGCCAGCCGGCTTGGGACTCCCTATATAGATACGCAGTATTTT
d_call: NA
v_call: TRBV5-5
j_call: TRBJ2-3

cdr3_aa: CATEGDGNTIYF
cdr3_nt: TGTGCCACCGAGGGGGATGGAAACACCATATATTTT
d_call: NA
v_call: TRBV6-5
j_call: TRBJ1-3

cdr3_aa: CASSPDREAEKLFF
cdr3_nt: TGTGCCAGCAGCCCCGACAGGGAGGCTGAAAAACTGTTTTTT
d_call: TRBD1
v_call: TRBV6-5
j_call: TRBJ1-4

cdr3_aa: CASSPRLQETQYF
cdr3_nt: TGTGCCAGCTCACCGCGCCTCCAAGAGACCCAGTACTTC
d_call: NA
v_call: TRBV18
j_call: TRBJ2-5

cdr3_aa: CASGREPGANGELFF
cdr3_nt: TGTGCCAGCGGGCGGGAGCCAGGGGCTAACGGGGAGCTGTTTTTT
d_call: NA
v_call: TRBV28
j_call: TRBJ2-2

cdr3_aa: CASRGQGLLLDTEAFF
cdr3_nt: TGTGCCAGCAGAGGACAGGGCCTTTTGTTAGACACTGAAGCTTTCTTT
d_call: TRBD1
v_call: TRBV11-2
j_call: TRBJ1-1

cdr3_aa: CASTLNMNTEAFF
cdr3_nt: TGCGCCAGCACCCTAAATATGAACACTGAAGCTTTCTTT
d_call: NA
v_call: TRBV10-2
j_call: TRBJ1-1

cdr3_aa: CAISESQGSENTGELFF
cdr3_nt: TGTGCCATCAGTGAGTCACAGGGAAGTGAGAACACCGGGGAGCTGTTTTTT
d_call: NA
v_call: TRBV10-3
j_call: TRBJ2-2

cdr3_aa: CASSSLADSSYNEQFF
cdr3_nt: TGCGCCAGCAGCTCTCTAGCGGATAGCTCCTACAATGAGCAGTTCTTC
d_call: TRBD2
v_call: TRBV5-1
j_call: TRBJ2-1

cdr3_aa: CASSLVDSGSQNTQYF
cdr3_nt: TGCGCCAGCAGCTTGGTTGATAGCGGGAGCCAAAATACGCAGTATTTT
d_call: TRBD2
v_call: TRBV5-1
j_call: TRBJ2-3

cdr3_aa: CASSGPRGVGAKNIQYF
cdr3_nt: TGTGCCAGCAGTGGGCCCCGGGGGGTGGGAGCCAAAAACATTCAGTACTTC
d_call: TRBD2
v_call: TRBV28
j_call: TRBJ2-4

cdr3_aa: CAISTGQGSPKGKLFF
cdr3_nt: TGTGCCATCAGTACGGGACAGGGGTCTCCGAAGGGGAAACTGTTTTTT
d_call: TRBD1
v_call: TRBV10-3
j_call: TRBJ1-4

cdr3_aa: CASSPVSNTEAFF
cdr3_nt: TGTGCCAGCAGTCCAGTATCGAACACTGAAGCTTTCTTT
d_call: NA
v_call: TRBV6-5
j_call: TRBJ1-1

cdr3_aa: CASRETPQNGDTQYF
cdr3_nt: TGTGCCAGCAGGGAGACTCCTCAAAATGGAGATACGCAGTATTTT
d_call: NA
v_call: TRBV6-1
j_call: TRBJ2-3

cdr3_aa: CASSSPGLADPLSYEQYF
cdr3_nt: TGTGCCAGCAGCTCACCGGGACTAGCGGACCCTCTCTCCTACGAGCAGTACTTC
d_call: TRBD2
v_call: TRBV7-9
j_call: TRBJ2-7

cdr3_aa: CSAMFSGAYF
cdr3_nt: TGCAGTGCAATGTTTAGCGGGGCGTACTTC
d_call: TRBD2
v_call: TRBV20-1
j_call: TRBJ2-7